This T cell receptor (beta chain) was identified in a study of ipilimumab plus nivolumab after autologous stem cell transplantation. For the study at large: The DLBCL group included primary refractory and relapsed cases.

Ipilimumab, 1 mg/kg, started 14 to 28 days after autologous transplant. Through week 26, nivolumab 3 mg/kg IV was given weeks 1, 4, 7, 10, then biweekly. V lost 4 bases and J lost 1, with 14 bases in between. Germline assignment: CDR1 SGHDT and CDR2 YYEEEE. This CDR3 region has 15 residues. Clones were sequenced by immunoSEQ multiplex PCR, and TCRdb holds only the in-frame ones, with some missing. The table has some 15,000 clones, about 86% seen once. The sequences come from PBMCs, collected in a trial of ipilimumab plus nivolumab as post-transplant consolidation. The rearrangement joins TRBV5-6 to TRBJ2-5, with TRBD2 as a possible D gene (6 bases). This TCR derives from a male donor with diffuse large B-cell lymphoma. CDR3: CASSKPGLLQETQYF. In DNA, the CDR3 is TGTGCCAGCAGCAAACCGGGACTGCTCCAAGAGACCCAGTACTTC.